The entry below gives a single T cell receptor beta chain sequence along with its context. No antigen is known for it. The PCR used 60 Vbeta and 13 Jbeta primers. The method was immunoSEQ multiplex PCR; TCRdb's version includes in-frame clones alone and lacks a portion of them. The table has about 140,000 clones, 70% to 85% seen once. This record comes from a study of cytomegalovirus exposure and HLA in healthy donors. Donors sampled were nominally healthy, though unrecorded immune exposures were likely. CDR3 size: 17 residues. Germline CDR1 reads SGHRS; CDR2 reads YFSETQ. V dropped 1 base and J dropped 6; count of bases not matched to a gene: 13. Study-wide points: The study listed roughly 150 cytomegalovirus-associated TCR beta chains.

The TCR was taken from a male donor in good health and CMV-seronegative. The V gene is TRBV5-1, the J gene TRBJ1-2; 9 nucleotides align to TRBD1. Sequences were obtained from PBMCs. The CDR3 DNA sequence: TGCGCCAGCAGCTTGAAATTAGGGGGGACAGGGTTGGATGGCTACACCTTC. It yields the protein CASSLKLGGTGLDGYTF. Looking up the rest from reference TRBV5-1 and TRBJ1-2 gives the full variable domain: KAGVTQTPRYLIKTRGQQVTLSCSPISGHRSVSWYQQTPGQGLQFLFEYFSETQRNKGNFPGRFSGRQFSNSRSEMNVSTLELGDSALYLCASSLKLGGTGLDGYTFGSGTRLTVV.